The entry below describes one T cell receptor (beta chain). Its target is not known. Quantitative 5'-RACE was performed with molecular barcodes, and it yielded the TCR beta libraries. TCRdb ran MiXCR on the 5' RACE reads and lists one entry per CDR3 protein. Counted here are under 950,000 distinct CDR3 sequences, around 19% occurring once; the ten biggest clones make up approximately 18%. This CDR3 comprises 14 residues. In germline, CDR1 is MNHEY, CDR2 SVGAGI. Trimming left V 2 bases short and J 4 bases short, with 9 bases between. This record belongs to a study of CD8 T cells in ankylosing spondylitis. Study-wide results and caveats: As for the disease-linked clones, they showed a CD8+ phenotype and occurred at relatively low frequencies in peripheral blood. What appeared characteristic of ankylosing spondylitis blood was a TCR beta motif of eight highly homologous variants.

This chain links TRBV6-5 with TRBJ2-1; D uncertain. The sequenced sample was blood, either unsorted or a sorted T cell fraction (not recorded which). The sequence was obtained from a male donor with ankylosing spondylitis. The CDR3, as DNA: TGTGCCAGCAGTTACGCGACCCAGTACAATGAGCAGTTCTTC. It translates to CASSYATQYNEQFF.